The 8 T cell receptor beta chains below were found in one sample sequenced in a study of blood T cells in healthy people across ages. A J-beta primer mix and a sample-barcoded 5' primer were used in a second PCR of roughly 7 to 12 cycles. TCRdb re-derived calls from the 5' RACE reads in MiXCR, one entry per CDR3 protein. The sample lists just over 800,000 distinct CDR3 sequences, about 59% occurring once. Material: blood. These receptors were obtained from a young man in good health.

The CDR3 sequence is CSALPGLNYGYTF. The CDR3 region has the DNA TGCAGTGCTCTCCCGGGTTTAAACTATGGCTACACCTTC. This rearrangement joins TRBV20-1 to TRBJ1-2; D gene ambiguous. Trimming shortened V by 5 bases and J by 2 bases, and 12 bases separated the two germline ends. CDR3 length: 13 residues. Per the germline V gene, CDR1 is DFQATT and CDR2 is SNEGSKA (reference sequence).

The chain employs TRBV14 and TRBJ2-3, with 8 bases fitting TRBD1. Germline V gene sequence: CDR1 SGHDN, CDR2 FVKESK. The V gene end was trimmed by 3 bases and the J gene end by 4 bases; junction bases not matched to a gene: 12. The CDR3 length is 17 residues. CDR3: CASSQTGQVPAADTQYF. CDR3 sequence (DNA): TGTGCCAGCAGCCAGACGGGACAGGTTCCTGCAGCAGATACGCAGTATTTT.

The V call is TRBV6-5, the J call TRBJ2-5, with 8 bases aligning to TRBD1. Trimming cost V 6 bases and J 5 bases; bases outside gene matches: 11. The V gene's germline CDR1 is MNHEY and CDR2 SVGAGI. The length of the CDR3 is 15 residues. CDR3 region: CASSLDRVRGETQYF. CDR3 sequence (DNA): TGTGCCAGCAGCCTGGACAGGGTTAGGGGGGAGACCCAGTACTTC.

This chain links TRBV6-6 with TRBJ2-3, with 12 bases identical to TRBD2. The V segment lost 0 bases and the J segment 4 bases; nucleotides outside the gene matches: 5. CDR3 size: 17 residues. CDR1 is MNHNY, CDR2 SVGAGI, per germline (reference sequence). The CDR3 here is CASSYSWTSGDADTQYF. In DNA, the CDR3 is TGTGCCAGCAGTTACTCTTGGACTAGCGGGGATGCAGATACGCAGTATTTT.

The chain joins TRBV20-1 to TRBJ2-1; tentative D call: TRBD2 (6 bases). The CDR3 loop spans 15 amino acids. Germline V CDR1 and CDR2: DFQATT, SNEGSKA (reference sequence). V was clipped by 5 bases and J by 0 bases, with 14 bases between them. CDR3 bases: TGCAGTGCTGTCCGGGACTCGAGCTCCTACAATGAGCAGTTCTTC. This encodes CSAVRDSSSYNEQFF.

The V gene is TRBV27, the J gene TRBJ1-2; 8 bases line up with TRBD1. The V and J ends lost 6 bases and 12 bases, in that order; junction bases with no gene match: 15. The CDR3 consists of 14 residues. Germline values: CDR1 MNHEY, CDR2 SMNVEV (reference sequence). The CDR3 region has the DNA TGTGCCAGCAGCCTCGACAGGGGAGGGCTAGGCCACACCTTC. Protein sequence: CASSLDRGGLGHTF.

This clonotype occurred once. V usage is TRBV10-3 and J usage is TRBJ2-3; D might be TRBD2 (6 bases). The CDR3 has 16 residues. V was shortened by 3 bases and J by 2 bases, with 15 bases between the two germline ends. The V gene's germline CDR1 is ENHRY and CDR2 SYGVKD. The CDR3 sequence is CAISDGRIFNTDTQYF. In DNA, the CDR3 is TGTGCCATCAGTGACGGGAGAATTTTTAACACAGATACGCAGTATTTT.

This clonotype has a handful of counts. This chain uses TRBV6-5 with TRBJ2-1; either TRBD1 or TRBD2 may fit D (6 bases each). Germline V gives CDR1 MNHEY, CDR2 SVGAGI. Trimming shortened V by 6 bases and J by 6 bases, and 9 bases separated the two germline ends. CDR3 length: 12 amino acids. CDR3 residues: CASRKGGNEQFF. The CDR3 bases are TGTGCCAGCAGAAAGGGGGGCAATGAGCAGTTCTTC.